This T cell receptor (beta chain) was documented in a study of blood T cell repertoires in COVID-19. Study summary: T cells, B-cell-depleted T cells, or PBMCs supplied cDNA or gDNA.

Per germline, CDR1 GTSNPN and CDR2 SVGIG (reference sequence). The trim removed 0 bases at V and 9 bases at J, leaving 4 bases unmatched. This CDR3 region has 14 residues. Assay used: immunoSEQ multiplex PCR; TCRdb lists only in-frame clones, some missing. This table holds some 250,000 clones, approximately 85% found once. Only one count was recorded for this clone. This TCR was recovered from a woman aged 30 to 39 with acute or convalescent COVID-19. The chain links TRBV30 to TRBJ2-4, with TRBD2 matching 11 bases. Sample: peripheral blood. This chain's CDR3 is CAWSVQGLAAIQYF. The DNA of the CDR3 is TGTGCCTGGAGTGTACAGGGACTAGCGGCCATTCAGTACTTC.